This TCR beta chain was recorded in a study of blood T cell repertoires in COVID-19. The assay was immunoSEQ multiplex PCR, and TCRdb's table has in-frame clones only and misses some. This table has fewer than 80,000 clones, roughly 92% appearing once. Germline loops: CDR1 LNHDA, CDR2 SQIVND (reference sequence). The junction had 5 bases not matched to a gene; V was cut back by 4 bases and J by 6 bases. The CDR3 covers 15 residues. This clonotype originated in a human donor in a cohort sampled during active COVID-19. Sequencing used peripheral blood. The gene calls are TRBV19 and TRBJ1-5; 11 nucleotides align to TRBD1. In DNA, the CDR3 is TGTGCCAGTAGTAGGGGACAGGGGGTAGGTCAGCCCCAGCATTTT. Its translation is CASSRGQGVGQPQHF.